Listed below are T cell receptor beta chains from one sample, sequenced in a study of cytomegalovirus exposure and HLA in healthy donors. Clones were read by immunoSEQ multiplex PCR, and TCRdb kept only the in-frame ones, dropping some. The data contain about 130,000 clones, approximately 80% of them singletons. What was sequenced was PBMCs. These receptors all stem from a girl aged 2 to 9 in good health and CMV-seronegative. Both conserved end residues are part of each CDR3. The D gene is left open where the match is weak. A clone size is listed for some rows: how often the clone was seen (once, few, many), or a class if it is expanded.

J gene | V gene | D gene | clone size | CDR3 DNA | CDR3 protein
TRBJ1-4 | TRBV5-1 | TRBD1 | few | TGCGCCAGCAGCTTGGAGGGACAGGGGTATGAAAAACTGTTTTTT | CASSLEGQGYEKLFF
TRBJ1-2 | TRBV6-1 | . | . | TGTGCCAGCAGCCCTAGGACAGACTATGGCTACACCTTC | CASSPRTDYGYTF
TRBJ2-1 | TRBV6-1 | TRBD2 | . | TGTGCCAGCAGTGCATCGGCTAGCGGGGCGGTTGAGCAGTTCTTC | CASSASASGAVEQFF
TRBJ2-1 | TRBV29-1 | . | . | TGCAGCGTTGAAGATGATGCCAGGGTTGAATACAATGAGCAGTTCTTC | CSVEDDARVEYNEQFF
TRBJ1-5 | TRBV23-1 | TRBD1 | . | TGCGCCAGCAGACCAAGAAAAGTCTACGGGACAGAGGGTCAGCCCCAGCATTTT | CASRPRKVYGTEGQPQHF
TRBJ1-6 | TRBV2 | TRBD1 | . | TGTGCCAGCAGGGACAGGGCTACTTCCTATAATTCACCCCTCCACTTT | CASRDRATSYNSPLHF
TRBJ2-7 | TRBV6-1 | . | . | TGTGCCAGCAGTGAGCTCGGGGTAGTGGGTTACGAGCAGTACTTC | CASSELGVVGYEQYF
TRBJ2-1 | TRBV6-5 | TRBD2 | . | TGTGCCAGCAGCCGACTAGCGGGGGGCAATGAGCAGTTCTTC | CASSRLAGGNEQFF
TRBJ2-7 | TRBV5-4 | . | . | TGTGCCAGCAGCTTGGGGCCAGACTCCTACGAGCAGTACTTC | CASSLGPDSYEQYF
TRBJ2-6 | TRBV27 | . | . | TGTGCCAGCAGTTTATTCCCCGGAGCCGCATACCTTGGGGCCAACGTCCTGACTTTC | CASSLFPGAAYLGANVLTF
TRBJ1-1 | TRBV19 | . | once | TGTGCCAGTAGTATAGGGGCCCGCAACGCTGAAGCTTTCTTT | CASSIGARNAEAFF
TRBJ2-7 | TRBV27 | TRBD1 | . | TGTGCCAGCAGTCCCTGGGACAGGGTCTCCGAGCAGTACTTC | CASSPWDRVSEQYF
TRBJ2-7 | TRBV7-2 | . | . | TGTGCCAGCAGCGTCTATAGTAGCGAGCAGTACTTC | CASSVYSSEQYF
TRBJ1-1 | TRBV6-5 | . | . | TGTGCCAGCAGTTACTCGGGACTGATGAACACTGAAGCTTTCTTT | CASSYSGLMNTEAFF
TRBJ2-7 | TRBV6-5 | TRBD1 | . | TGTGCCAGCAGTTCCAGACAGGGAGTTACCTACGAGCAGTACTTC | CASSSRQGVTYEQYF
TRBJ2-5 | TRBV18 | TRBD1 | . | TGTACCAGCTCACCGGCGGCCCCTGGGACAGGGGGACGAGAGACCCAGTACTTC | CTSSPAAPGTGGRETQYF
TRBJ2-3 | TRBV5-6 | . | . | TGTGCCAGCAGCTTGGTTTCCAGCCTAGGGGGAACAGATACGCAGTATTTT | CASSLVSSLGGTDTQYF
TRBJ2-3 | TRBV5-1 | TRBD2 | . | TGCGCCAGCAGCTTGGCGGGGACTAGCGGGAGTTATGCGCAGTATTTT | CASSLAGTSGSYAQYF
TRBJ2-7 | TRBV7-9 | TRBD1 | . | TGTGCCAGCAGCCAAAGTGGGACAGGGGGGTACTACGAGCAGTACTTC | CASSQSGTGGYYEQYF
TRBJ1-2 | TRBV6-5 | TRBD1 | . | TGTGCCAGCAGTTACGACCAAGACAGGGGGCAAAGTGGCTACACCTTC | CASSYDQDRGQSGYTF
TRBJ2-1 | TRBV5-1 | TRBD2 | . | TGCGCCAGCAGCTCGGAGCGGGAAGATGAGCAGTTCTTC | CASSSEREDEQFF
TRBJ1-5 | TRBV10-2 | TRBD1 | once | TGCGCCAGCAAGGACAGGGGCGATCAGCCCCAGCATTTT | CASKDRGDQPQHF
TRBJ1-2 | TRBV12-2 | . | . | TGTGCAAGTCGCTTAGCCCTCATCTGTCAGGGCTACCGTAACTATGGCTACACCTTC | CASRLALICQGYRNYGYTF
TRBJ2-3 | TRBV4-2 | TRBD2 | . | TGTGCCAGCAGCCAAGAGCGGGGGGGCGGCCCAGACACGCAGTATTTT | CASSQERGGGPDTQYF
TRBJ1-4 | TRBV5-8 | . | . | TGTGCCAGCAGCCACAGGGCCGGTTGGGAAAAACTGTTTTTT | CASSHRAGWEKLFF
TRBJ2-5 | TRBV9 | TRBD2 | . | TGTGCCAGCAGCGTAGGCGCGGGGGGGGTAGAGACCCAGTACTTC | CASSVGAGGVETQYF
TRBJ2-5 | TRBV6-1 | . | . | TGTGCCAGCAGTGAAGTAGGCAGGGGAAGGGAGACCCAGTACTTC | CASSEVGRGRETQYF
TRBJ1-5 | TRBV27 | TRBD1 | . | TGTGCCAGCAGCCCGGGACAGGGGGTGGGGAATCAGCCCCAGCATTTT | CASSPGQGVGNQPQHF
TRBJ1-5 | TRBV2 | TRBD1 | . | TGTGCCAGCAGGGTCGGGACAGACGGTCAGCCCCAGCATTTT | CASRVGTDGQPQHF
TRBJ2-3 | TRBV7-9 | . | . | TGTGCCAGCAGCTTAGAGGTGACTAGCACAGATACGCAGTATTTT | CASSLEVTSTDTQYF
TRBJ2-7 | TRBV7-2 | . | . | TGTGCCAGCAGCTTAGGAACAGGGAGCGAGCAGTACTTC | CASSLGTGSEQYF
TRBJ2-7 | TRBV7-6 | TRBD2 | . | TGTGCCAGCAGCTCCCTTTGGGGAAGCGGGAGCACGGCAGGTGAGCAGTACTTC | CASSSLWGSGSTAGEQYF
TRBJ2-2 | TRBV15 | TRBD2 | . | TGTGCCACCAGCAGGAGACAGCCGGGAGGCACCGGGGAGCTGTTTTTT | CATSRRQPGGTGELFF
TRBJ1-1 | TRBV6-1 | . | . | TGTGCCAGCAGTGAAGACAGTGGGCCCACTGAAGCTTTCTTT | CASSEDSGPTEAFF
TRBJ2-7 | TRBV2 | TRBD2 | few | TGTGCCAGCAGCAAGCGGGGCCAATCCTACGAGCAGTACTTC | CASSKRGQSYEQYF
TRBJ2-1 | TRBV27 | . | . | TGTGCCAGCAGCCCTGCAACACCGCCCAATGAGCAGTTCTTC | CASSPATPPNEQFF
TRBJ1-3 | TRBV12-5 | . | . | TGTGCTAGTGGTTTATCGGTCAGGCCCTCTGGAAACACCATATATTTT | CASGLSVRPSGNTIYF
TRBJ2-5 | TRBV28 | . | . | TGTGCCAGCAGTCCCCACAGGAACCAAGAGACCCAGTACTTC | CASSPHRNQETQYF
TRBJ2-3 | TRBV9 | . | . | TGTGCCAGCAGCGCCTCGGGGACTGGAGGCACAGATACGCAGTATTTT | CASSASGTGGTDTQYF
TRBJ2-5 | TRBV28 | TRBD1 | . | TGTGCCAGCAGCGAGGGACAGACCAAAGAGACCCAGTACTTC | CASSEGQTKETQYF
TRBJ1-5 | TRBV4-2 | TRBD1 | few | TGTGCCAGCAGCCCGGGACAGTCAGCTGGTGGCAATCAGCCCCAGCATTTT | CASSPGQSAGGNQPQHF
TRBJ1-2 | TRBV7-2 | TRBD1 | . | TGTGCCAGCAGCCCTGCATCGGGACAGGGGACCTATGGCTACACCTTC | CASSPASGQGTYGYTF
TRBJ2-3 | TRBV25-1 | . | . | TGTGCCAGCAGTGAATACAACACAGATACGCAGTATTTT | CASSEYNTDTQYF
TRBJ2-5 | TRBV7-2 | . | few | TGTGCCAGCAGCTTAGAAGTTACTCGAACCCAGTACTTC | CASSLEVTRTQYF
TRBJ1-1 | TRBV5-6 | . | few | TGTGCCAGCAGCTTGAAAACAGCCCTCATGAACACTGAAGCTTTCTTT | CASSLKTALMNTEAFF
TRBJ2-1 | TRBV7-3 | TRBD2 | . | TGTGCCAGCAGCTTACTAGCGGGGGGCAATGAGCAGTTCTTC | CASSLLAGGNEQFF
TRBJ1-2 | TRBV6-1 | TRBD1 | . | TGTGCCAGCGCCCAGGGGCAGGGGGCGGGGTATGGCTACACCTTC | CASAQGQGAGYGYTF
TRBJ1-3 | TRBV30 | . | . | TGTGCCGGGGACTCTCACTCTGGAAACACCATATATTTT | CAGDSHSGNTIYF
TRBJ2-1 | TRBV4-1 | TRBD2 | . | TGCGCCAGCAGCCAAATAGCGGGACCGTACAATGAGCAGTTCTTC | CASSQIAGPYNEQFF
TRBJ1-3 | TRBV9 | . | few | TGTGCCAGCAGCGTAGGTCCAGGGGACTCTGGAAACACCATATATTTT | CASSVGPGDSGNTIYF
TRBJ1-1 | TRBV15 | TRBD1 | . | TGTGCCACCAGCAGACCAGGGGGGAACACTGAAGCTTTCTTT | CATSRPGGNTEAFF
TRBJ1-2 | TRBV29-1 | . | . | TGCAGCGTGGTAGACAGCTTACTTAACTATGGCTACACCTTC | CSVVDSLLNYGYTF
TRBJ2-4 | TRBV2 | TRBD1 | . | TGTGCCAGCAGTGAAGCGATCGCAGGGGGAGTCATTCAGTACTTC | CASSEAIAGGVIQYF
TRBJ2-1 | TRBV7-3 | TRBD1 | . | TGTGCCAGCAGCTTGCGGGGACAGGGGGCCGCCAACGACAATGAGCAGTTCTTC | CASSLRGQGAANDNEQFF
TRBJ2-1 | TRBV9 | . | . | TGTGCCAGCAGCGTAGGGCCGGCGGTGAATGAGCAGTTCTTC | CASSVGPAVNEQFF
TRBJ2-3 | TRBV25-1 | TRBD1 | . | TGTGCCAGCAACCCGGGGCAGGGGGCGGATACGCAGTATTTT | CASNPGQGADTQYF
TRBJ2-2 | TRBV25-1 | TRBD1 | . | TGTGCCAGCAGGGGGCAGGGGACAGCTTTCACCGGGGAGCTGTTTTTT | CASRGQGTAFTGELFF